One sample yielded the 13 T cell receptor beta chains listed below, sequenced in a study of T-cell reconstitution after alpha-beta-depleted transplantation in children listed by TCRdb under 2016. Library preparation employed PCR. TCRdb shows the sequencer as Illumina HiSeq 2500. To normalize quantification of the TCRbeta repertoire, the TCR libraries were built with molecular barcoding that relied on unique molecular identifiers. TCRdb handled the public reads itself, with Q25 trimming in fastp and clone calling in MiXCR, and kept productive beta chains. Under each unique CDR3 protein, matching rows form one entry showing the most common genes and DNA. The sample contains 65,000 to 75,000 distinct CDR3 sequences, around 4.7% of them found a single time. The ten largest clones add up to around 18% of the sample. Sample treatment or condition, as interpreted from the label and publication: allogeneic hematopoietic cell transplantation with graft depleted of TCRalphabeta T cells and CD19 B cells.

The sample here was PBMCs, mostly from graft donor cells, taken 180 days after TCRalphabeta/CD19-depleted stem cell transplant. The receptors here all came from a boy younger than two who had a stem cell transplant for acute myeloid leukemia, so the T cells may come from the graft donor.

By sample share, this clonotype is medium-sized. The gene calls are TRBV29-1 and TRBJ2-1, with 9 positions matching TRBD1. The germline V gene encodes CDR1 SQVTM and CDR2 ANQGSEA. With V trimmed by 7 bases and J by 6 bases, 10 bases remained unmatched. This CDR3 has 14 amino acids. The CDR3 sequence is CSAPMDRGGNEQFF. In DNA form, the CDR3 reads TGCAGCGCGCCGATGGACAGGGGAGGCAATGAGCAGTTCTTC.

This clonotype occurred many times. V usage is TRBV7-2 and J usage is TRBJ2-7; 11 positions match TRBD2. CDR1 is SGHTA and CDR2 is FQGNSA in the germline V gene. Trimming removed 3 bases from V and 2 bases from J; junction bases left unmatched: 3. The CDR3 has 15 residues. The CDR3 reads CASSFRLAGPYEQYF. CDR3 sequence (DNA): TGTGCCAGCAGCTTTCGACTAGCGGGACCCTACGAGCAGTACTTC.

This clonotype occurred many times. V is TRBV3-1 and J is TRBJ2-3; 10 nucleotides align to TRBD2. With 1 base clipped from V and 6 bases from J, the junction kept 7 bases outside the gene matches. The CDR3 is made up of 16 amino acids. CDR1 and CDR2 (germline): LGHDT, YNNKEL (reference sequence). This CDR3 reads CASSQVIAGGGDTQYF. The CDR3 region has the DNA TGTGCCAGCAGCCAAGTTATAGCGGGGGGCGGGGATACGCAGTATTTT.

This clonotype was counted at least ten times. Here the CDR3 DNA reads TGTGCCAGCAGCGGACAGGGGACAGGGGATTTTGCCGGGGAGCTGTTTTTT. It is translated as CASSGQGTGDFAGELFF. The rearrangement uses TRBV11-2 and TRBJ2-2; 10 bases match TRBD1. Germline trimming cut 5 bases from V and 6 bases from J; bases unmatched to any gene: 12. From germline, CDR1 is SGHAT and CDR2 FQNNGV. This CDR3 is 17 amino acids long.

This clonotype occurred many times. The J gene is TRBJ2-7, the V gene TRBV20-1; 8 bases fit TRBD1. Germline CDR1 is DFQATT and CDR2 is SNEGSKA (reference sequence). This CDR3 comprises 13 residues. Written as DNA, the CDR3 is TGCAGCGCTGACAGGGGTCCGATGGGCGAGCAGTACTTC. Its translation is CSADRGPMGEQYF.

This clonotype was recorded many times. The rearrangement uses TRBV7-8 and TRBJ2-2, with a tentative D call TRBD2 (6 bases). Germline CDR1 reads SGHVS; CDR2 reads FQNEAQ. V dropped 3 bases and J dropped 5 bases, with 7 bases sitting between them. This CDR3 region has 13 residues. The CDR3 DNA reads as TGTGCCAGCAGCTTCGGGGGAACCGGGGAGCTGTTTTTT. Translating it yields CASSFGGTGELFF.

This clonotype was detected ten times or more. The V call is TRBV6-5, the J call TRBJ2-1, with TRBD2 as a possible D gene (7 bases). Trimming removed 5 bases from V and 3 bases from J, with 17 bases in between. This CDR3 comprises 16 residues. Germline assignment: CDR1 MNHEY and CDR2 SVGAGI. As DNA, the CDR3 is TGTGCCAGCAGTAGTTCTGGGAGGGGGGGCTACAATGAGCAGTTCTTC. Translation gives CASSSSGRGGYNEQFF.

This clonotype has at least ten counts. The chain combines TRBV6-1 with TRBJ2-3; no firm D call. V lost 6 bases and J lost 4, with 17 bases in between. Germline CDR1 and CDR2: MNHNS and SASEGT. CDR3 length equals 15 residues. The CDR3 protein is CASSPIGVIADTQYF. CDR3 in DNA: TGTGCCAGCAGCCCGATTGGCGTGATTGCAGATACGCAGTATTTT.

This clonotype was detected many times. The V and J genes are TRBV9 and TRBJ2-2, with 8 bases aligning to TRBD1. The CDR3 extends over 15 amino acids. The V and J ends lost 2 bases and 0 bases, in that order; junction bases with no gene match: 0. Germline CDR1 and CDR2: SGDLS and YYNGEE. CDR3 loop: CASSVTGANTGELFF. CDR3 nucleotide sequence: TGTGCCAGCAGCGTGACAGGGGCGAACACCGGGGAGCTGTTTTTT.

This clonotype was seen many times. The gene calls are TRBV10-3 and TRBJ1-5; tentatively, D is TRBD1 (5 bases). Germline V gene lookup returns CDR1 ENHRY and CDR2 SYGVKD. Trimming stripped 0 bases from V and 4 bases from J, with 10 bases between. The CDR3 runs to 15 residues. In DNA form, the CDR3 reads TGTGCCATCAGTGAGTCGAGTGGGGGGAATCAGCCCCAGCATTTT. Its translation is CAISESSGGNQPQHF.

This clonotype was counted many times. The gene calls are TRBV9 and TRBJ2-2; D remains unclear. The CDR3 is made up of 15 amino acids. V was cut by 4 bases and J by 1 base, with 11 bases left in between. CDR1 and CDR2 (germline): SGDLS, YYNGEE. CDR3 region: CASSRVGQNTGELFF. CDR3 coding DNA: TGTGCCAGCAGCCGGGTCGGCCAGAACACCGGGGAGCTGTTTTTT.

This clonotype was seen ten or more times. The chain recombines TRBV12-3 or TRBV12-4 with TRBJ1-1; tentatively, D is TRBD1 (5 bases). The CDR3 is 12 amino acids. V was cut by 4 bases and J by 7 bases, with 10 bases left in between. The CDR3 bases are TGTGCCAGCAGTTGGTATAGGGGTGAAGCTTTCTTT. This gives the protein CASSWYRGEAFF.

V and J are TRBV3-1 and TRBJ2-6, with D uncertain. This CDR3 is built from 14 residues. Germline CDR1 and CDR2: LGHDT and YNNKEL (reference sequence). V was trimmed by 1 base and J by 5 bases, leaving 6 bases between them. The CDR3 loop reads CASSQVTRANVLTF. In nucleotides, the CDR3 is TGTGCCAGCAGCCAAGTCACTAGGGCCAACGTCCTGACTTTC.